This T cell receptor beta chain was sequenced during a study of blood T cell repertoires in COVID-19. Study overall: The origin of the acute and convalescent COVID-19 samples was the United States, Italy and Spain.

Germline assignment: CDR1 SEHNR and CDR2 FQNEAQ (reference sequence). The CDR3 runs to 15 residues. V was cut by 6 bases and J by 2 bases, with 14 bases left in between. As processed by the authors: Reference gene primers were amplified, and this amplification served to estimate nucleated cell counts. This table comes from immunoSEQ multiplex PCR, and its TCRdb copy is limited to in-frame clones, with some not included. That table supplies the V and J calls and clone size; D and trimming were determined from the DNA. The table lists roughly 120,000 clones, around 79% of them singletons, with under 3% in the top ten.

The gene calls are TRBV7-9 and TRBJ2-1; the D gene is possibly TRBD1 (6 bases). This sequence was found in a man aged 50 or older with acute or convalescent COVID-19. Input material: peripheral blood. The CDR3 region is CASREDSSPYNEQFF. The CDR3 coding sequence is TGTGCCAGCAGAGAGGACAGCTCTCCCTACAATGAGCAGTTCTTC.